This T cell receptor (beta chain) was profiled in a study of shared clonotypes between healthy human individuals. Overall study: CD4 naive cells filled three plates per donor, CD4 memory three, CD8 naive two and CD8 memory one.

This CDR3 has 14 residues. CDR1 and CDR2 (germline): LNHDA, SQIVND (reference sequence). With 5 bases removed from V and 11 bases from J, the gap between germline ends came to 21 bases. Repertoires were generated with immunoSEQ multiplex PCR, while TCRdb's copy carries only in-frame clones and drops some. Of 2,500,000 or so clones listed, just over 90% are singletons. Regarding the study as a whole: Incompleteness in sorted-subset sequencing, despite large depth, was shown by rarefaction. In contrast to clonotypes shared by all four donors, non-shared clonotypes had lower generation probabilities.

Donors were Caucasian adults residing in Nashville, Tennessee, USA. There are a few counts of this clone. What it binds is unknown. The sequenced sample was naive CD4+ T cells sorted from blood. This sample's subset: CD45RA+ positively selected. The receptor was derived from a man aged 18 to 30 in good health. The V call is TRBV19, the J call TRBJ1-1; maybe TRBD1 (6 bases). DNA of the CDR3: TGTGCCAGTAGTCCCATCGGGACACCCTTAGGGGCTTTCTTT. Protein sequence: CASSPIGTPLGAFF.